This TCR beta chain was recorded in a study of T cells in pancreatic ductal adenocarcinoma. The study, taken as a whole, reports: No significant tumor-blood clonality difference; means were about 0.1 and 0.065. Tumors hold more CD45RO+ effector T cells, which may bias toward lower diversity.

On this clone: The antigen remains undetermined.

Selected pancreatic ductal adenocarcinoma patients had undergone surgery without neoadjuvant therapy. CDR3 length: 14 amino acids. The V and J ends lost 4 bases and 0 bases respectively, with 8 bases between them. Germline CDR1 is SGHRS and CDR2 is YFSETQ. The protocol was immunoSEQ multiplex PCR, while the TCRdb copy is restricted to in-frame clones and leaves out a portion. The sample consists of over 85,000 clones, about 95% of them appearing once. The rearrangement joins TRBV5-1 to TRBJ1-3; D ambiguous. The clonotype was recovered from a human donor with pancreatic ductal adenocarcinoma. The material sequenced was PBMCs. The CDR3 reads CASSPGDSGNTIYF. DNA of the CDR3: TGCGCCAGCAGCCCCGGAGACTCTGGAAACACCATATATTTT.